A single sample is the source of the 14 T cell receptor beta chains below, sequenced in a study of radiotherapy plus CTLA-4 blockade in lung cancer. TCRdb's table, derived via immunoSEQ multiplex PCR, lists solely in-frame clones and lacks some. The table has some 96,000 clones, just over 85% seen once; the top ten hold 4.5% to 5%. The input for sequencing was peripheral blood, taken from a patient treated with radiotherapy plus ipilimumab. These receptors were obtained from a human donor with non-small cell lung cancer that progressed on radiotherapy plus ipilimumab.

The DNA of the CDR3 is TGTGCCAGCAGCGTAGGGGAGGGGCGCAATCAGCCCCAGCATTTT. This encodes CASSVGEGRNQPQHF. The genes are TRBV9 and TRBJ1-5, with D perhaps matching TRBD1 (5 bases). The CDR3 has 15 amino acids. V was clipped by 0 bases and J by 2 bases, with 9 bases between them. The V gene's germline CDR1 is SGDLS and CDR2 YYNGEE. Complete variable domain (other parts from reference TRBV9 and TRBJ1-5): DSGVTQTPKHLITATGQRVTLRCSPRSGDLSVYWYQQSLDQGLQFLIQYYNGEERAKGNILERFSAQQFPDLHSELNLSSLELGDSALYFCASSVGEGRNQPQHFGDGTRLSIL.

The chain is built from TRBV7-8 and TRBJ1-2; maybe TRBD1 (5 bases). Between the trimmed V and J ends, which lost 2 bases and 0 bases, there was a span of 22 bases. CDR1 is SGHVS and CDR2 is FQNEAQ in the germline V gene. The CDR3 is 19 amino acids. The CDR3 DNA follows: TGTGCCAGCAGCTTATATGTGTTTGGCAGGGAGACAGCTAACTATGGCTACACCTTC. It codes for CASSLYVFGRETANYGYTF.

The chain couples TRBV19 to TRBJ1-1; D perhaps matches TRBD1 (6 bases). V was trimmed by 6 bases and J by 3 bases, leaving 17 bases between them. The CDR3 has 15 amino acids. CDR1 and CDR2 (germline): LNHDA, SQIVND (reference sequence). The CDR3 DNA follows: TGTGCCAGTAGAGAGTGGGGCCAGGGGCACACTGAAGCTTTCTTT. Its translation is CASREWGQGHTEAFF.

The J gene is TRBJ1-3, the V gene TRBV14; no definite D call. V was cut by 3 bases and J by 0 bases, with 6 bases left in between. Germline V gene lookup returns CDR1 SGHDN and CDR2 FVKESK. The CDR3 spans 14 residues. CDR3 sequence reads: CASSQGSSGNTIYF. The CDR3 region has the DNA TGTGCCAGCAGCCAGGGTTCCTCTGGAAACACCATATATTTT. Full variable domain (outside the CDR3, taken from reference TRBV14 and TRBJ1-3): EAGVTQFPSHSVIEKGQTVTLRCDPISGHDNLYWYRRVMGKEIKFLLHFVKESKQDESGMPNNRFLAERTGGTYSTLKVQPAELEDSGVYFCASSQGSSGNTIYFGEGSWLTVV.

The chain combines TRBV5-1 with TRBJ1-4; D is perhaps TRBD1 (6 bases). This CDR3 is 16 amino acids long. The germline V gene has CDR1 SGHRS and CDR2 YFSETQ. V dropped 4 bases and J dropped 8 bases, with 21 bases sitting between them. For the CDR3, the DNA is TGCGCCAGCAGCAAATCTGGGACACCTCAAGGGGAAAAACTGTTTTTT. Translation: CASSKSGTPQGEKLFF.

On this clone: The sample holds other DNA sequences that translate to the same CDR3. The V call is TRBV7-9, the J call TRBJ1-1; the D gene is possibly TRBD1 (5 bases). CDR3 length: 13 residues. CDR1 and CDR2 from the germline V gene are SEHNR and FQNEAQ (reference sequence). V lost 2 bases to trimming and J lost 2 bases, with 6 bases between them. CDR3 protein: CASSLQGNTEAFF. The CDR3 nucleotides read TGTGCCAGCAGCTTACAGGGCAACACTGAAGCTTTCTTT.

This sequence joins TRBV19 and TRBJ2-2; 10 nucleotides align to TRBD1. Losses at the gene ends were 4 bases for V and 4 bases for J; bases not matched to a gene: 6. Germline V gene sequence: CDR1 LNHDA, CDR2 SQIVND (reference sequence). CDR3 length: 16 amino acids. The CDR3 sequence is CASSNLGTGVTGELFF. CDR3 nucleotides: TGTGCCAGTAGTAATTTAGGGACAGGGGTCACCGGGGAGCTGTTTTTT.

The chain uses TRBV6-1 and TRBJ1-5; TRBD1 is a possible D gene (5 bases). Trimming removed 5 bases from V and 2 bases from J, with 13 bases in between. The germline gives CDR1 MNHNS, CDR2 SASEGT. The CDR3 covers 15 residues. The CDR3 DNA is TGTGCCAGCAGTTCAAACTGGGGGGGCAATCAGCCCCAGCATTTT. Translated: CASSSNWGGNQPQHF.

This sequence joins TRBV9 and TRBJ2-2; 12 nucleotides line up with TRBD2. V was pared by 4 bases and J by 3 bases, with 10 bases of the junction left unmatched. The CDR3 is 18 residues long. Per germline, CDR1 SGDLS and CDR2 YYNGEE. This CDR3 is CASSPGLAGLGDTGELFF. In nucleotides, the CDR3 is TGTGCCAGCAGCCCGGGACTAGCGGGCCTCGGGGACACCGGGGAGCTGTTTTTT.

This clone showed up just once. This sequence joins TRBV2 and TRBJ2-5, with D possibly TRBD1 on 6 matching bases. The J call is in doubt because the DNA end fits TRBJ2-7 better. Germline V gene sequence: CDR1 SNHLY, CDR2 FYNNEI. The CDR3 extends over 11 amino acids. CDR3 nucleotide sequence: TGTGCCAGCAGACAGGGCTACGAGCAGTACTTC. Translating gives CASRQGYEQYF.

There are a few counts of this clone. The chain recombines TRBV5-6 with TRBJ1-1; 9 bases fit TRBD1. V dropped 4 bases and J dropped 4; count of bases not matched to a gene: 8. This CDR3 has 15 amino acids. From germline, CDR1 is SGHDT and CDR2 YYEEEE. CDR3: CASSLWDRVGTEAFF. CDR3 nucleotide sequence: TGTGCCAGCAGCCTGTGGGACAGGGTTGGCACTGAAGCTTTCTTT.

The rearrangement uses TRBV5-1 and TRBJ1-1, with a tentative D call TRBD1 (6 bases). Looked up from germline, CDR1 is SGHRS and CDR2 is YFSETQ. Trimming removed 1 base from V and 4 bases from J, with 11 bases in between. The CDR3 length is 14 residues. The CDR3 is CASSLPGEVTEAFF. CDR3 DNA: TGCGCCAGCAGCTTGCCAGGGGAGGTCACTGAAGCTTTCTTT.

CDR3: CASGIGDGTGEGGYTF. CDR3 bases: TGTGCTAGTGGTATCGGAGACGGGACAGGGGAGGGCGGCTACACCTTC. This chain uses TRBV12-5 with TRBJ1-2; TRBD1 matches at 10 bases. V lost 5 bases, J lost 8 bases, and 14 bases stayed unmatched. The germline V gene encodes CDR1 LGHNT and CDR2 FRNRAP. The CDR3 is 16 amino acids.

The V call is TRBV19, the J call TRBJ2-7; 13 bases are shared with TRBD2. After removal of 9 bases from V and 4 bases from J, the junction contained 12 bases not matched to a gene. CDR3 size: 16 residues. Germline V gives CDR1 LNHDA, CDR2 SQIVND (reference sequence). The DNA for the CDR3 is TGTGCCAGCCAAGCCAGACCGGGACTAGCGGGGTACGAGCAGTACTTC. As protein: CASQARPGLAGYEQYF.